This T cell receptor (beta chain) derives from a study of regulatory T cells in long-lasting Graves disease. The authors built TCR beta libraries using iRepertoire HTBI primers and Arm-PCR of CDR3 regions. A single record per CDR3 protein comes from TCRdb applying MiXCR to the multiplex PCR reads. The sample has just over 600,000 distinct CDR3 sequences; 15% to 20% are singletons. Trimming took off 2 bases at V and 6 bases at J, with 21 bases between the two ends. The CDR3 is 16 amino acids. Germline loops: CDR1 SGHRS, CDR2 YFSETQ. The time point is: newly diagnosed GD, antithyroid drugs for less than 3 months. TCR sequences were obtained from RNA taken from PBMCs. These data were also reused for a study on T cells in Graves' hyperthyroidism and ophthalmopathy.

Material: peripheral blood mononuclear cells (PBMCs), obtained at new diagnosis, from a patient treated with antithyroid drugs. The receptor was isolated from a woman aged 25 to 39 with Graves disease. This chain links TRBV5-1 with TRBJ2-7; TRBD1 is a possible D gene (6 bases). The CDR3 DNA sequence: TGCGCCAGCAGCTTCGCCTCCGGGACAAACGCCCCCGAGCAGTACTTC. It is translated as CASSFASGTNAPEQYF.